These 17 T cell receptor beta chains were all obtained from the same sample, sequenced in a study of T cell responses to AZD1222 COVID-19 vaccine. TCRdb's table, derived via immunoSEQ multiplex PCR, lists solely in-frame clones and lacks some. The table records 65,000 to 80,000 clones, approximately 86% of them present only once. The sample in question was peripheral blood, obtained on day 0 of AZD1222 vaccination. All receptors come from an adult in good health.

The genes are TRBV7-2 and TRBJ2-3; 7 nucleotides line up with TRBD2. The J segment lost 6 bases and the V segment lost 2 bases, leaving 17 bases of the junction unmatched. Germline values: CDR1 SGHTA, CDR2 FQGNSA. CDR3 length: 18 amino acids. The CDR3, as DNA: TGTGCCAGCAGCTTACTTACTCGGGGGGAGATCCCCGCGGATACGCAGTATTTT. As protein: CASSLLTRGEIPADTQYF. The full variable domain, its missing parts supplied by reference TRBV7-2 and TRBJ2-3, is GAGVSQSPSNKVTEKGKDVELRCDPISGHTALYWYRQSLGQGLEFLIYFQGNSAPDKSGLPSDRFSAERTGGSVSTLTIQRTQQEDSAVYLCASSLLTRGEIPADTQYFGPGTRLTVL.

The V gene is TRBV5-4, the J gene TRBJ2-7; D tentatively fits TRBD1 or TRBD2 (6 bases each). CDR3 size: 14 residues. V was trimmed by 2 bases and J by 2 bases, leaving 11 bases between them. In germline, CDR1 is SGHNT, CDR2 YYREEE (reference sequence). The CDR3 coding sequence is TGTGCCAGCAGCTTACGGGGGCCGACCTACGAGCAGTACTTC. Its protein is CASSLRGPTYEQYF.

The rearrangement links TRBV9 to TRBJ2-2; possibly TRBD2 for D (7 bases). The CDR3 length is 16 residues. CDR1 is SGDLS and CDR2 is YYNGEE in the germline V gene. V was pared by 4 bases and J by 2 bases, with 15 bases between. CDR3 sequence (DNA): TGTGCCAGCAGCATCGCAGGCGGGGGCAACACCGGGGAGCTGTTTTTT. It is translated as CASSIAGGGNTGELFF.

With respect to this clone: This sample also contains other DNA sequences that code for the same CDR3. This chain joins TRBV10-3 and TRBJ1-3, with D unclear. CDR3 size: 15 residues. V was cut by 2 bases and J by 0 bases, with 8 bases left in between. CDR1 and CDR2 (germline): ENHRY, SYGVKD. This chain's CDR3 is CAISEGGNSGNTIYF. DNA of the CDR3: TGTGCCATCAGTGAGGGCGGCAACTCTGGAAACACCATATATTTT.

The rearrangement uses TRBV6-6 and TRBJ1-3; TRBD2 matches at 12 bases. Matching the DNA end better, TRBJ2-2 makes the J call doubtful. CDR3 length equals 19 residues. Germline V gives CDR1 MNHNY, CDR2 SVGAGI (reference sequence). The CDR3 bases are TGTGCCAGCAGTCCCTCGGGGCTAGCGGGAGGGCTGCTCACCGGGGAGCTGTTTTTT. The encoded protein is CASSPSGLAGGLLTGELFF.

The V call is TRBV27, the J call TRBJ2-1; D may be TRBD2 (6 bases). The CDR3 runs to 17 residues. Germline-derived CDR1 and CDR2 are MNHEY and SMNVEV (reference sequence). V lost 7 bases and J 4 bases, leaving 23 bases between the germline ends. The CDR3 loop reads CASTKVRDFSIYNEQFF. In nucleotides, the CDR3 is TGTGCCAGCACCAAGGTGCGGGACTTCTCCATTTACAATGAGCAGTTCTTC.

This clone appeared once. The chain combines TRBV11-3 with TRBJ2-5, with 9 bases identical to TRBD1. Looked up from germline, CDR1 is SGHNT and CDR2 is YENEEA. V lost 1 base to trimming and J lost 4 bases; unmatched junction nucleotides: 10. This CDR3 spans 17 amino acids. In DNA form, the CDR3 reads TGTGCCAGCAGCTTAGTAGGGACAGGGAAGATCGGAGAGACCCAGTACTTC. This sequence encodes CASSLVGTGKIGETQYF. Combining the CDR3 with reference TRBV11-3 and TRBJ2-5 gives the whole variable domain EAGVVQSPRYKIIEKKQPVAFWCNPISGHNTLYWYLQNLGQGPELLIRYENEEAVDDSQLPKDRFSAERLKGVDSTLKIQPAELGDSAVYLCASSLVGTGKIGETQYFGPGTRLLVL.

The genes are TRBV5-1 and TRBJ1-1; 7 bases are a match to TRBD1. J lost 5 bases, V lost 1 base, and 5 bases had no gene match. The CDR3 spans 14 residues. Germline lookup yields CDR1 SGHRS and CDR2 YFSETQ. CDR3 residues: CASSLLGTATEAFF. CDR3 bases: TGCGCCAGCAGCTTGCTAGGGACAGCAACTGAAGCTTTCTTT.

The V gene is TRBV28, the J gene TRBJ2-5; 10 bases align to TRBD2. The CDR3 has 16 amino acids. Germline assignment: CDR1 MDHEN and CDR2 SYDVKM. The trim removed 6 bases at V and 5 bases at J, leaving 12 bases unmatched. Here the CDR3 reads CASRDPSGRTRETQYF. CDR3 bases: TGTGCCAGCAGAGACCCTAGCGGGAGAACCAGGGAGACCCAGTACTTC. Using reference TRBV28 and TRBJ2-5 for the parts outside the CDR3, the full variable domain is DVKVTQSSRYLVKRTGEKVFLECVQDMDHENMFWYRQDPGLGLRLIYFSYDVKMKEKGDIPEGYSVSREKKERFSLILESASTNQTSMYLCASRDPSGRTRETQYFGPGTRLLVL.

This rearrangement joins TRBV7-2 to TRBJ1-2; D may be TRBD1 (5 bases). Germline CDR1 is SGHTA and CDR2 is FQGNSA. CDR3 length equals 13 residues. Trimming pared 2 bases from V and 7 bases from J, leaving 11 bases between. For the CDR3, the DNA is TGTGCCAGCAGCTTAAATTCTAGGGGTGGCTACACCTTC. It translates to CASSLNSRGGYTF.

DNA for the CDR3: TGTGCCAGCAGGCCCCAGCGGTCCGGATACAATGAGCAGTTCTTC. Translating gives CASRPQRSGYNEQFF. The chain uses TRBV6-5 and TRBJ2-1, with D tentatively TRBD2 (5 bases). Germline loops: CDR1 MNHEY, CDR2 SVGAGI. There are 15 residues in the CDR3. Trimming pared 6 bases from V and 4 bases from J, leaving 16 bases between.

The chain carries TRBV7-2 and TRBJ2-7; TRBD1 aligns across 7 bases. The V segment lost 2 bases and the J segment 3 bases; nucleotides outside the gene matches: 13. In germline, CDR1 is SGHTA, CDR2 FQGNSA. The CDR3 length is 17 residues. CDR3: CASSLSNDRAINYEQYF. The CDR3 DNA is TGTGCCAGCAGCTTATCGAACGACAGGGCGATCAACTACGAGCAGTACTTC.

The V gene is TRBV7-6, the J gene TRBJ2-5; unclear D gene. V was clipped by 0 bases and J by 5 bases, with 4 bases between them. Germline V CDR1 and CDR2: SGHVS, FNYEAQ. CDR3 length: 12 residues. The CDR3 nucleotides read TGTGCCAGCAGCTTAGCGACGGAGACCCAGTACTTC. It encodes CASSLATETQYF.

The chain combines TRBV7-6 with TRBJ1-5, with unresolved D. The CDR3 length is 13 residues. Germline V CDR1 and CDR2: SGHVS, FNYEAQ. V was trimmed by 1 base and J by 7 bases, leaving 8 bases between them. The CDR3 region has the DNA TGTGCCAGCAGCTTAGACGCGGGGCAGCCCCAGCATTTT. Amino acid sequence: CASSLDAGQPQHF.

This chain joins TRBV28 and TRBJ1-2, with D uncertain. This CDR3 is built from 12 residues. Germline V gene data show CDR1 as MDHEN and CDR2 as SYDVKM. V lost 3 bases to trimming and J lost 4 bases, with 6 bases between them. In DNA, the CDR3 is TGTGCCAGCAGTTTTCCGACCTATGGCTACACCTTC. This gives the protein CASSFPTYGYTF.

V gene TRBV12-5 combines with J gene TRBJ2-3, with a weak D call TRBD2 (7 bases). V was cut by 7 bases and J by 1 base, with 15 bases left in between. The CDR3 covers 15 residues. CDR1 and CDR2 from the germline V gene are LGHNT and FRNRAP. The CDR3 DNA follows: TGTGCTAGTGAGGGGGGGGGACCCCGCACAGATACGCAGTATTTT. The encoded protein is CASEGGGPRTDTQYF.

The genes are TRBV5-8 and TRBJ2-1; D is unresolved. With 5 bases removed from V and 7 bases from J, the gap between germline ends came to 16 bases. The CDR3 is 14 residues long. Germline CDR1 is SGHTS and CDR2 is YDEGEE. The CDR3 reads CASSTGEQFNEQFF. In nucleotides, the CDR3 is TGTGCCAGCAGTACCGGAGAACAATTTAATGAGCAGTTCTTC. Looking up the rest from reference TRBV5-8 and TRBJ2-1 gives the full variable domain: EAGVTQSPTHLIKTRGQQATLRCSPISGHTSVYWYQQALGLGLQFLLWYDEGEERNRGNFPPRFSGRQFPNYSSELNVNALELEDSALYLCASSTGEQFNEQFFGPGTRLTVL.